A selection of T cell receptor beta chains follows, all from one sample in a study of cytomegalovirus exposure and HLA in healthy donors. TCRdb's copy holds only in-frame clones and misses some; the assay was immunoSEQ multiplex PCR. The profile shows about 180,000 clones, about 82% of them singletons. The sequenced material came from PBMCs. Receptors originate from a woman younger than 45 in good health and CMV-seronegative. CDR3s include the opening cysteine and the closing phenylalanine or tryptophan. The D gene is left open where the match is weak. Some rows have no size entry. The others give once, few or many, or a class for an expanded clone.

abundance	d_gene	v_gene	j_gene	len	CDR3nt	CDR3aa
-	-	TRBV5-1	TRBJ2-1	13	TGCGCCAGCAGCACGGACTATAACAATGAGCAGTTCTTC	CASSTDYNNEQFF
-	-	TRBV29-1	TRBJ2-3	15	TGCAGCGTTGGACAGCTTGCGAAACACACAGATACGCAGTATTTT	CSVGQLAKHTDTQYF
-	-	TRBV5-1	TRBJ1-6	14	TGCGCCAGCAGCTTCAGTATAGAGGTGAGACCCCTCCACTTT	CASSFSIEVRPLHF
once	TRBD2	TRBV7-2	TRBJ2-7	15	TGTGCCAGCAGCTTAGAACTAGCGGGTCCCTACGAGCAGTACTTC	CASSLELAGPYEQYF
-	-	TRBV7-2	TRBJ1-1	12	TGTGCCAGCAGCTCCGAGGGCAGGGGAGCTTTCTTT	CASSSEGRGAFF
-	-	TRBV9	TRBJ1-6	16	TGTGCCAGCAGCCCAAGTCCGGGGACCTATAATTCACCCCTCCACTTT	CASSPSPGTYNSPLHF
-	TRBD2	TRBV2	TRBJ2-5	17	TGTGCCAGCAGTGAAAGAACTAGCGGGGGGATCCAAGAGACCCAGTACTTC	CASSERTSGGIQETQYF
-	TRBD1	TRBV7-9	TRBJ1-1	13	TGTGCCAGCAGGAACTACAGGGGAGATGAAGCTTTCTTT	CASRNYRGDEAFF
-	TRBD2	TRBV19	TRBJ2-5	15	TGTGCCAGTAGTATAGTCCCTAGCGGGGGGAGGACCCAGTACTTC	CASSIVPSGGRTQYF
-	TRBD1	TRBV6-6	TRBJ1-5	15	TGTGCCAGCAGTTACACTGACAGGGAGGACCAGCCCCAGCATTTT	CASSYTDREDQPQHF
-	TRBD1	TRBV7-9	TRBJ1-4	14	TGTGCCAGCAGCTCCCTGGACAGGGGAATGGAGCGGTTTTTT	CASSSLDRGMERFF
-	-	TRBV5-5	TRBJ1-2	14	TGTGCCTCCGACGGGGGGGGATCTAACTATGGCTACACCTTC	CASDGGGSNYGYTF
-	TRBD1	TRBV6-5	TRBJ1-2	15	TGTGCCAGCAGCTTTAGGGACAGTCCCTACTATGGCTACACCTTC	CASSFRDSPYYGYTF
-	TRBD1	TRBV2	TRBJ2-5	15	TGTGCCAGCAGTTGGGACAGGGGTTTTGGGGAGACCCAGTACTTC	CASSWDRGFGETQYF
once	-	TRBV5-1	TRBJ1-1	15	TGCGCCAGCAGCGTCGGTGCGGGGATTTTCACTGAAGCTTTCTTT	CASSVGAGIFTEAFF
-	-	TRBV6-6	TRBJ1-2	15	TGTGCCAGCAGCGTACAGGGAATGGTGAACTATGGCTACACCTTC	CASSVQGMVNYGYTF
-	-	TRBV4-1	TRBJ1-1	16	TGCGCCAGCAGCCAAGATATGGGACACCCTAGAGCTGAAGCTTTCTTT	CASSQDMGHPRAEAFF
-	-	TRBV7-7	TRBJ2-1	15	TGTGCCAGCAGCCCAGAGGTCTCTTCCTACAATGAGCAGTTCTTC	CASSPEVSSYNEQFF
-	TRBD1	TRBV6-4	TRBJ1-2	13	TGTGCCAGCAAGAGGGGGCGTATCTATGGCTACACCTTC	CASKRGRIYGYTF
-	-	TRBV4-1	TRBJ1-2	14	TGCGCCAGCAGCCAAGTCGGGTTTGGCTATGGCTACACCTTC	CASSQVGFGYGYTF
once	-	TRBV6-5	TRBJ1-6	15	TGTGCCAGCAGTTACTCAGGCAACAGGGATTCACCCCTCCACTTT	CASSYSGNRDSPLHF
few	-	TRBV10-1	TRBJ2-3	16	TGCGCCAGCAGTGAAGACCCCGGGACAACGGCGGATACGCAGTATTTT	CASSEDPGTTADTQYF
once	-	TRBV5-6	TRBJ1-1	14	TGTGCCAGCAGCTTGGCTTCCGCGGCCGGGGAAGCTTTCTTT	CASSLASAAGEAFF
once	-	TRBV7-2	TRBJ1-5	15	TGTGCCAGCAGCCAGGCGCGGGGGGCAGGGCAGCCCCAGCATTTT	CASSQARGAGQPQHF
-	TRBD1	TRBV5-1	TRBJ2-7	14	TGCGCCAGCACCTCCGCAGGGGGAACCTACGAGCAGTACTTC	CASTSAGGTYEQYF
-	TRBD1	TRBV4-1	TRBJ1-1	17	TGCGCCAGCAGCCACCCTACGGACAGGGCTCAGAACACTGAAGCTTTCTTT	CASSHPTDRAQNTEAFF
-	-	TRBV13	TRBJ2-1	17	TGTGCCAGCAGCTTAGGGGACCGGGGGAGCTCCTACAATGAGCAGTTCTTC	CASSLGDRGSSYNEQFF
-	-	TRBV27	TRBJ2-2	18	TGTGCCAGCAGTTTTCTTGAGGGAGCCCGTCGGGTCACCGGGGAGCTGTTTTTT	CASSFLEGARRVTGELFF
-	TRBD1	TRBV19	TRBJ2-7	13	TGTGCCAGTAGCTCGGGACAGAGCTACGAGCAGTACTTC	CASSSGQSYEQYF
-	TRBD1	TRBV27	TRBJ2-7	14	TGTGCCAGCAGTCCGACAGGGTGGATTCACGAGCAGTACTTC	CASSPTGWIHEQYF
once	TRBD1	TRBV30	TRBJ1-2	13	TGTGCCTGGAGCCGGGACAGGGCCTATGGCTACACCTTC	CAWSRDRAYGYTF
-	-	TRBV11-2	TRBJ1-6	16	TGTGCCAGCAGCTTGATAAGGAGCTCCTATAATTCACCCCTCCACTTT	CASSLIRSSYNSPLHF
-	-	TRBV7-9	TRBJ2-7	14	TGTGCCAGCAGCTTAGATGGACAGTCCTACGAGCAGTACTTC	CASSLDGQSYEQYF
-	-	TRBV30	TRBJ1-2	14	TGTGCCTGGAGTGTACGCGCTGATAACTATGGCTACACCTTC	CAWSVRADNYGYTF
-	-	TRBV19	TRBJ1-6	15	TGTGCCAGTAGTGTTCAAGGGGGTTCCTATTCGGCCCTCCACTTT	CASSVQGGSYSALHF
-	TRBD1	TRBV5-1	TRBJ2-5	14	TGCGCCAGCAGCTGGGGGACAGGGACGGAGACCCAGTACTTC	CASSWGTGTETQYF
once	-	TRBV6-1	TRBJ1-2	13	TGTGCCAGCAGTGAGACAGGCGATTATGGCTACACCTTC	CASSETGDYGYTF